The source of this T cell receptor (beta chain) is a study of T cells in tuberculosis. Unsorted cryopreserved PBMC were sequenced, averaging roughly 94,000 T cells per clinical donor. The CDR3 has 16 amino acids. Germline-derived CDR1 and CDR2 are SEHNR and FQNEAQ (reference sequence). Trimming at V came to 0 bases and at J to 7 bases, leaving 7 bases not matched to a gene. Sequencing used immunoSEQ multiplex PCR; TCRdb keeps in-frame clones, though not all of them. The table shows 30,000 to 35,000 clones, with 80% to 95% occurring only once. Findings and caveats of the study: Active tuberculosis alpha repertoires lay closer to GMM-specific TCRs than controls'. The TCR-beta difference was not significant; alpha differences partly reflected length.

Comment on this clone: No antigen is known for it.

The clonotype comes from a donor between 10 and 35 years old with latent tuberculosis or without tuberculosis infection. The chain employs TRBV7-9 and TRBJ1-5; 9 bases map to TRBD1. Material: PBMCs. CDR3 sequence (DNA): TGTGCCAGCAGCTTAGCGGTACAGGGGGCAAGGCAGCCCCAGCATTTT. It codes for CASSLAVQGARQPQHF.